This T cell receptor (beta chain) was found in a study of blood T cell repertoires in COVID-19. V lost 4 bases, J lost 5 bases, and 8 bases lay in between. The CDR3 spans 12 residues. CDR1 and CDR2 (germline): MNHEY, SVGAGI. In this sample, this clone turned up a few times. Generated by immunoSEQ multiplex PCR, the TCRdb table keeps only in-frame clones and is missing some. This sample has over 55,000 clones, with about 82% found just once. The material sequenced was peripheral blood. This sequence joins TRBV6-5 and TRBJ1-1; D uncertain. The receptor was isolated from a human donor in a cohort sampled during active COVID-19. The CDR3 here is CASSSRRTEAFF. The CDR3 bases are TGTGCCAGCAGTTCCCGGAGGACTGAAGCTTTCTTT.